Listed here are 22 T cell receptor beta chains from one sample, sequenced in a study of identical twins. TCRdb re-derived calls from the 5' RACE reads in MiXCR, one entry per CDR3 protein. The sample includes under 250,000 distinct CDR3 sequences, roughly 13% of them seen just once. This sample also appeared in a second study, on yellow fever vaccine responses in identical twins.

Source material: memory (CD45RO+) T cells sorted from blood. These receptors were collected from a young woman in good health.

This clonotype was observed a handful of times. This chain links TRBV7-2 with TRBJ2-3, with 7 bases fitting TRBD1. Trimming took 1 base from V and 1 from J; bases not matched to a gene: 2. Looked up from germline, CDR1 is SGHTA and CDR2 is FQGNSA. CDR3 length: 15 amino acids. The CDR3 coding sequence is TGTGCCAGCAGCTTAGTAAGGGGGCGCACAGATACGCAGTATTTT. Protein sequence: CASSLVRGRTDTQYF.

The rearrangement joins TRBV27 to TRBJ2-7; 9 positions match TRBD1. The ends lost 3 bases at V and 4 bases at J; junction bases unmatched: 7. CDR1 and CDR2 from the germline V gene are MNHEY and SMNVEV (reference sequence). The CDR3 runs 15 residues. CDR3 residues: CASSFSGTGSYEQYF. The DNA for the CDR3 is TGTGCCAGCAGTTTCTCCGGGACAGGGTCTTACGAGCAGTACTTC.

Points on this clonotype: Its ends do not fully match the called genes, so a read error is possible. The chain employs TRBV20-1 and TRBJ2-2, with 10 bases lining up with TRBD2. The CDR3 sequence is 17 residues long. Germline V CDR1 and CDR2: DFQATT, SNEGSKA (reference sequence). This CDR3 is CCARGVSGRPNTGELFF. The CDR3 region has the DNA TGCTGTGCTAGAGGTGTTAGCGGGAGGCCGAACACCGGGGAGCTGTTTTTT.

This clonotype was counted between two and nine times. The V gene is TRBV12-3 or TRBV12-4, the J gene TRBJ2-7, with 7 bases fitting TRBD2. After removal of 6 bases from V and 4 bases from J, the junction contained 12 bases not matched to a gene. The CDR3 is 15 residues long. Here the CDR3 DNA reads TGTGCCAGCAGGGAAAGCGGACTAGATCGATACGAGCAGTACTTC. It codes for CASRESGLDRYEQYF.

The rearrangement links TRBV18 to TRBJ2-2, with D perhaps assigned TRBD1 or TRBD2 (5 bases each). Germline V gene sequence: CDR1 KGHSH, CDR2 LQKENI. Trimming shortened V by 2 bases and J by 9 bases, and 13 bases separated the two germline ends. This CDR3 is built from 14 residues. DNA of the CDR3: TGTGCCAGCTCACCAGGGACGGATTCACGGGAGCTGTTTTTT. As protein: CASSPGTDSRELFF.

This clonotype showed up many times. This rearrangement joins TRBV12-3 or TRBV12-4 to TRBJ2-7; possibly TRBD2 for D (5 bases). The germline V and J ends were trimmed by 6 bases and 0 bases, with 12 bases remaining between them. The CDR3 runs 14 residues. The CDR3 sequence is CASSSAGSSYEQYF. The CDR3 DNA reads TGTGCCAGCAGCTCCGCGGGTTCCTCCTACGAGCAGTACTTC.

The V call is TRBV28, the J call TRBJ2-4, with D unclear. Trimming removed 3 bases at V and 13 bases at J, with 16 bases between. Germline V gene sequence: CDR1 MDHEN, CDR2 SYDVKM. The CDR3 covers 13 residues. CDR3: CASSLLGYQPQYF. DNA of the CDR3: TGTGCCAGCAGTTTGTTGGGTTATCAGCCACAGTACTTC. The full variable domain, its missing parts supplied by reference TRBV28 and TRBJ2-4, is DVKVTQSSRYLVKRTGEKVFLECVQDMDHENMFWYRQDPGLGLRLIYFSYDVKMKEKGDIPEGYSVSREKKERFSLILESASTNQTSMYLCASSLLGYQPQYFGAGTRLSVL.

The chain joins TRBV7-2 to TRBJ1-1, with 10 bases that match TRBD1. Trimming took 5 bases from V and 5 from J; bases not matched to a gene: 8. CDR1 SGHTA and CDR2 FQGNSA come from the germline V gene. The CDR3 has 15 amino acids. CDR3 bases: TGTGCCAGCAGCCAAGACAGGGGGCGCAGTACTGAAGCTTTCTTT. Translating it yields CASSQDRGRSTEAFF.

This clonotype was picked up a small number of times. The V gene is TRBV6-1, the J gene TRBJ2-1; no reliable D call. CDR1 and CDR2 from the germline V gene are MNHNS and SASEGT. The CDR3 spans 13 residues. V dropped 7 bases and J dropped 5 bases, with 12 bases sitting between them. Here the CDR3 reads CASIQRSDNEQFF. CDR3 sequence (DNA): TGTGCCAGCATTCAACGCTCTGACAATGAGCAGTTCTTC.

This CDR3 reads CASSTPAGTDTQYF. The CDR3 bases are TGCGCCAGCAGTACACCGGCAGGCACAGATACGCAGTATTTT. The chain combines TRBV5-1 with TRBJ2-3; D not certain. This CDR3 comprises 14 residues. CDR1 is SGHRS and CDR2 is YFSETQ in the germline V gene. The V gene lost 5 bases and the J gene lost 1 base, with 11 bases spanning the gap.

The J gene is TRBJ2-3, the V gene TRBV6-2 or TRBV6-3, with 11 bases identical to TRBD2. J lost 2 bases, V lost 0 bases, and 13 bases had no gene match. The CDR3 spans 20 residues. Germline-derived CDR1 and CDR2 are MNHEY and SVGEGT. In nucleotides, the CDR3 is TGTGCCAGCAGTTACTCCGTGACTAGCGGGGTTCCTCTAATCACAGATACGCAGTATTTT. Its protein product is CASSYSVTSGVPLITDTQYF.

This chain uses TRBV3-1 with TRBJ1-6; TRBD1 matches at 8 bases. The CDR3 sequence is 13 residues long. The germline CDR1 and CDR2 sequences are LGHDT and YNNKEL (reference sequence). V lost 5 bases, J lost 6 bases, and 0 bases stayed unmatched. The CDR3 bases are TGTGCCAGCAGCGGACAGGGTAATTCACCCCTCCACTTT. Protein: CASSGQGNSPLHF.

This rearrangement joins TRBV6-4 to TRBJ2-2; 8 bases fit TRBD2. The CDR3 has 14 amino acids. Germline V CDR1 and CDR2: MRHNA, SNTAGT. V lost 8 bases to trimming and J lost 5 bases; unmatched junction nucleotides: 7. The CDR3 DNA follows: TGTGCCAGCGCCCCGGGGGGGCAGACCGGGGAGCTGTTTTTT. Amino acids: CASAPGGQTGELFF.

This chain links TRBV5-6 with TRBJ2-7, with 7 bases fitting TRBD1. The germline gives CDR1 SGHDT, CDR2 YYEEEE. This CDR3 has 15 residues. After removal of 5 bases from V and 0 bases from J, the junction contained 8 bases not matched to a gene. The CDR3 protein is CASRAPWDSSYEQYF. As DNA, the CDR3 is TGTGCCAGCAGGGCCCCCTGGGACAGCTCCTACGAGCAGTACTTC. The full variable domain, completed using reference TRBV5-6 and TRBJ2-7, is DAGVTQSPTHLIKTRGQQVTLRCSPKSGHDTVSWYQQALGQGPQFIFQYYEEEERQRGNFPDRFSGHQFPNYSSELNVNALLLGDSALYLCASRAPWDSSYEQYFGPGTRLTVT.

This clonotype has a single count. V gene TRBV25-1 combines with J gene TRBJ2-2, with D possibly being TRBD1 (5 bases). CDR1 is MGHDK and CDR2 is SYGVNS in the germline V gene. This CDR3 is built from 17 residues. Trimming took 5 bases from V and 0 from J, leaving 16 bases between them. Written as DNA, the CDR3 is TGTGCCAGCAGTAGGCCGACAAGGGGCTCGAACACCGGGGAGCTGTTTTTT. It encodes CASSRPTRGSNTGELFF.

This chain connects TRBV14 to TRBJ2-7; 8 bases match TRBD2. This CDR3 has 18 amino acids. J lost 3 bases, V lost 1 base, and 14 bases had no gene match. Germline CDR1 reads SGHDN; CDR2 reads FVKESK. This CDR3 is CASSQGPSGGRMRYEQYF. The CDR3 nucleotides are TGTGCCAGCAGCCAAGGACCAAGCGGGGGTAGAATGCGCTACGAGCAGTACTTC. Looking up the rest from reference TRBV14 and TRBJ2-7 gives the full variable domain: EAGVTQFPSHSVIEKGQTVTLRCDPISGHDNLYWYRRVMGKEIKFLLHFVKESKQDESGMPNNRFLAERTGGTYSTLKVQPAELEDSGVYFCASSQGPSGGRMRYEQYFGPGTRLTVT.

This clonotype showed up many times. CDR3 nucleotide sequence: TGCAGTGTGTCACTAGCGGGGGGTCGAGATACGCAGTATTTT. This sequence encodes CSVSLAGGRDTQYF. The J gene is TRBJ2-3, the V gene TRBV20-1; 12 bases match TRBD2. The CDR3 sequence is 14 residues long. CDR1 and CDR2 (germline): DFQATT, SNEGSKA (reference sequence). V was clipped by 7 bases and J by 5 bases; unmatched bases: 7.

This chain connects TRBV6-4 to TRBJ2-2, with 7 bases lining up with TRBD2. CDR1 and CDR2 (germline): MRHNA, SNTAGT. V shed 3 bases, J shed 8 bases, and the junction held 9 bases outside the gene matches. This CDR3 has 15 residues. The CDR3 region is CASSESSGDAGELFF. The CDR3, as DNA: TGTGCCAGCAGTGAATCTAGCGGTGACGCAGGGGAGCTGTTTTTT.

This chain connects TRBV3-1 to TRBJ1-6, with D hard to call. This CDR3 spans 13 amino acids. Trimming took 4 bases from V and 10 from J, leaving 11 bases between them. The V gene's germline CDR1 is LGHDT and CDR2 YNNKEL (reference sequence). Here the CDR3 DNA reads TGTGCCAGCAGCCGGCGCGGGTCCTCACCCCTCCACTTT. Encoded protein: CASSRRGSSPLHF.

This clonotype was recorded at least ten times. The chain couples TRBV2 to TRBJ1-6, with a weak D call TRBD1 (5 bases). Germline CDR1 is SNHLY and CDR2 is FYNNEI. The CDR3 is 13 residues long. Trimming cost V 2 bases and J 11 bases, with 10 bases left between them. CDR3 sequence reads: CASSEYWGTPLHF. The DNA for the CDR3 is TGTGCCAGCAGTGAATACTGGGGGACACCCCTCCACTTT.

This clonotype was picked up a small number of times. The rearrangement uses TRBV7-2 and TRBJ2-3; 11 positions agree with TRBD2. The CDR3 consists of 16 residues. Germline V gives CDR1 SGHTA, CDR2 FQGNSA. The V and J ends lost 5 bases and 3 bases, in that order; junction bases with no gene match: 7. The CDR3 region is CASSPPLAGGTDTQYF. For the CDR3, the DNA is TGTGCCAGCAGCCCACCGCTAGCGGGAGGTACAGATACGCAGTATTTT.

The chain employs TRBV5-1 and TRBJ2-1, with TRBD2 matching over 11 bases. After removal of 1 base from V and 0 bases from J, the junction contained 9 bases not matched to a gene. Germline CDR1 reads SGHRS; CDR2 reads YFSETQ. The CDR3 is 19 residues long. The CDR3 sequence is CASSLLGIAGGPSYNEQFF. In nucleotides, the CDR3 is TGCGCCAGCAGCTTGCTAGGAATAGCGGGAGGGCCCTCCTACAATGAGCAGTTCTTC.